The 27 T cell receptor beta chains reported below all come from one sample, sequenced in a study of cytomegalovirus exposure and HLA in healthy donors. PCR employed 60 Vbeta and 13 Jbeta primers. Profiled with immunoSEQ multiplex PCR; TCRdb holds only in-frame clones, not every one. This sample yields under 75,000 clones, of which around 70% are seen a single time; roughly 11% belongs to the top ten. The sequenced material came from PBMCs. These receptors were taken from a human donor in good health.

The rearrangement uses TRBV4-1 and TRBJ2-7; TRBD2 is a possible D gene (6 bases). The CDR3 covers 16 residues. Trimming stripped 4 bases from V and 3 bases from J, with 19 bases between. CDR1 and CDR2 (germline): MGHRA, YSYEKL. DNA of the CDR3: TGCGCCAGCAGCCCCGTGATGACTAGGCACTACTACGAGCAGTACTTC. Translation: CASSPVMTRHYYEQYF.

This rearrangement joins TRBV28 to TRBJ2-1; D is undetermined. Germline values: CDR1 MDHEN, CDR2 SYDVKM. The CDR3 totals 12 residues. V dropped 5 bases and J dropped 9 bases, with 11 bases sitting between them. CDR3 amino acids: CASSNSGFEQFF. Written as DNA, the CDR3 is TGTGCCAGCAGTAACTCAGGATTTGAGCAGTTCTTC.

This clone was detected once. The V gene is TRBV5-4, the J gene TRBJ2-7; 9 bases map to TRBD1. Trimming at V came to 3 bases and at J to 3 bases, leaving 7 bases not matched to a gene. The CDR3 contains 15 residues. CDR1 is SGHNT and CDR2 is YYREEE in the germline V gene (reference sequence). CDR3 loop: CASSSHGQGNYEQYF. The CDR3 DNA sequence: TGTGCCAGCAGCTCCCACGGACAGGGGAACTACGAGCAGTACTTC.

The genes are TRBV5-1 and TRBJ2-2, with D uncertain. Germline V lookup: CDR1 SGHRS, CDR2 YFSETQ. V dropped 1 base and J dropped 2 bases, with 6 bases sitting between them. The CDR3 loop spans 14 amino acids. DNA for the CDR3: TGCGCCAGCAGCTTGTTGACTAACACCGGGGAGCTGTTTTTT. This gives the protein CASSLLTNTGELFF.

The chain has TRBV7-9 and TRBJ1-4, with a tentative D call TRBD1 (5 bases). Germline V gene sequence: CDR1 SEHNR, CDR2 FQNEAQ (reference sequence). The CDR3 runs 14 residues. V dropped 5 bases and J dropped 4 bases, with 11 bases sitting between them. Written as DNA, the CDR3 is TGTGCCAGCAGCATCAGACAGCGTAATGAAAAACTGTTTTTT. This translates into CASSIRQRNEKLFF.

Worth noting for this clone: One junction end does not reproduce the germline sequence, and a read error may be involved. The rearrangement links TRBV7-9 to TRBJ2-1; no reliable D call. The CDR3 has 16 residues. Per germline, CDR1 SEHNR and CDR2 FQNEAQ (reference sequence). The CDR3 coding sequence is TGTGCCAACAGCTTAGCTCAACTGCGCTCCTACAATGAGCAGTTCTTC. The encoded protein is CANSLAQLRSYNEQFF.

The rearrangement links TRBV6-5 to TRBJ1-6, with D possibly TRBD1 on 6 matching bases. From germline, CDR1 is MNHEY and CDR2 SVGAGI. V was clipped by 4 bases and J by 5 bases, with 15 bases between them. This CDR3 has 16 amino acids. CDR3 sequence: CASSSRQAANNSPLHF. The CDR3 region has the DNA TGTGCCAGCAGTTCCCGACAGGCAGCAAATAATTCACCCCTCCACTTT.

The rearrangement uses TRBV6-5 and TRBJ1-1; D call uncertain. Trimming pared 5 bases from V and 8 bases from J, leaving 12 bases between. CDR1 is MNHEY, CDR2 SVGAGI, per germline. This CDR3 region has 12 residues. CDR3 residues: CASSEYGAEAFF. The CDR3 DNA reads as TGTGCCAGCAGTGAATATGGAGCCGAAGCTTTCTTT.

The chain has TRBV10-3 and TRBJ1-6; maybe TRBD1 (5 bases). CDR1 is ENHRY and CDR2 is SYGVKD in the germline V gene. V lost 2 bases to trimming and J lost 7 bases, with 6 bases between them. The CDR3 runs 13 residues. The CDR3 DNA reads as TGTGCCATCAGTGAGGGGGGGAATTCACCCCTCCACTTT. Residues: CAISEGGNSPLHF.

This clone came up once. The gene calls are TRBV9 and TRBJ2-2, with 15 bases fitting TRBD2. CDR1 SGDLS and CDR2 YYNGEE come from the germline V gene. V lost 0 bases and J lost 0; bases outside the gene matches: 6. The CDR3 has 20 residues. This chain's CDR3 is CASSVAPGLAGGTNTGELFF. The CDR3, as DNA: TGTGCCAGCAGCGTAGCTCCGGGACTAGCGGGAGGAACGAACACCGGGGAGCTGTTTTTT. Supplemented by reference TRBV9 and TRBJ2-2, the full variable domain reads DSGVTQTPKHLITATGQRVTLRCSPRSGDLSVYWYQQSLDQGLQFLIQYYNGEERAKGNILERFSAQQFPDLHSELNLSSLELGDSALYFCASSVAPGLAGGTNTGELFFGEGSRLTVL.

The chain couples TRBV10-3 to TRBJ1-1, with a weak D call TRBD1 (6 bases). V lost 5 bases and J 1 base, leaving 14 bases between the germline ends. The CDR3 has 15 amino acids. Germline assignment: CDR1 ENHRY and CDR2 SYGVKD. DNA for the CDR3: TGTGCCATCAGTCATATGACAGGTGCGAACACTGAAGCTTTCTTT. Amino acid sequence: CAISHMTGANTEAFF.

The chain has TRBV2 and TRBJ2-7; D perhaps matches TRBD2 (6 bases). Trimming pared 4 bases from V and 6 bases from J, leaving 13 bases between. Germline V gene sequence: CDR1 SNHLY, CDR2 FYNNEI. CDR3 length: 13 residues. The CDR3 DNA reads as TGTGCCAGCAGTGCTAACGGGAGAGGCGAGCAGTACTTC. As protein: CASSANGRGEQYF. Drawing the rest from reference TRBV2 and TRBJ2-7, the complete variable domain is EPEVTQTPSHQVTQMGQEVILRCVPISNHLYFYWYRQILGQKVEFLVSFYNNEISEKSEIFDDQFSVERPDGSNFTLKIRSTKLEDSAMYFCASSANGRGEQYFGPGTRLTVT.

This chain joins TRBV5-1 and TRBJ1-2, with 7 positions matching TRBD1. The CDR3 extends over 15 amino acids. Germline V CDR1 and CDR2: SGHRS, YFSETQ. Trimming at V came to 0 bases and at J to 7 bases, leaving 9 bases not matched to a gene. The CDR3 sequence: CASSLDSEGAAGYTF. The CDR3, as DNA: TGCGCCAGCAGCTTGGATAGTGAGGGGGCGGCTGGCTACACCTTC.

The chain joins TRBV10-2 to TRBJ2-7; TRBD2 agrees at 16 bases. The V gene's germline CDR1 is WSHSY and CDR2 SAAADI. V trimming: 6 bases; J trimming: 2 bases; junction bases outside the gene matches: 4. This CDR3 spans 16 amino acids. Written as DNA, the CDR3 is TGCGCCAGCAGATCCGGGACTAGCGGGAGGGCCTACGAGCAGTACTTC. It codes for CASRSGTSGRAYEQYF.

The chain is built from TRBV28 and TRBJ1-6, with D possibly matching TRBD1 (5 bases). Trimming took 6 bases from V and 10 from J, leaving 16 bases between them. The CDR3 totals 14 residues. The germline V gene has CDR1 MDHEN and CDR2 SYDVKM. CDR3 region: CASRGHQGGSPLHF. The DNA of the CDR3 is TGTGCCAGCAGGGGTCATCAGGGCGGATCACCCCTCCACTTT.

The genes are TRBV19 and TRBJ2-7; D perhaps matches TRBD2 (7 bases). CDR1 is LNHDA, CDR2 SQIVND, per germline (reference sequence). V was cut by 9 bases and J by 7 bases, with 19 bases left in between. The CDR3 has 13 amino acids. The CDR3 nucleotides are TGTGCCAGCTCCCCTGGCAGGGGAGGGGAGCAGTACTTC. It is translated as CASSPGRGGEQYF.

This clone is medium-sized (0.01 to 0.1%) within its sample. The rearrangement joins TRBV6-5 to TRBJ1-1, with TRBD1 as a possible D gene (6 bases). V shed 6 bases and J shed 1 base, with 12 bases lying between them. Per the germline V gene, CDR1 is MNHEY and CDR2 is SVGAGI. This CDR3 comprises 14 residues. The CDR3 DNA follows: TGTGCCAGCAGCCCCGGCAGGGGGAACACTGAAGCTTTCTTT. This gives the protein CASSPGRGNTEAFF.

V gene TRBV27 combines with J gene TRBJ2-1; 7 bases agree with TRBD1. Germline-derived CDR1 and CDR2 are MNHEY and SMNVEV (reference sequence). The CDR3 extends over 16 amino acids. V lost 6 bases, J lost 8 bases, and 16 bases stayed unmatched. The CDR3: CASSRGGPGEFHEQFF. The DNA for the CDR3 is TGTGCCAGCAGCCGAGGGGGCCCCGGAGAATTCCATGAGCAGTTCTTC.

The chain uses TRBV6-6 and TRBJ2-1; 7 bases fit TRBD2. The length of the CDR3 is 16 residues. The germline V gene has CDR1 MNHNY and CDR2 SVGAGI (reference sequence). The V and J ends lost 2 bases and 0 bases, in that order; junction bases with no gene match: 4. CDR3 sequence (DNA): TGTGCCAGCAGTTACCCTCGCGGGGGCTCCTACAATGAGCAGTTCTTC. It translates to CASSYPRGGSYNEQFF.

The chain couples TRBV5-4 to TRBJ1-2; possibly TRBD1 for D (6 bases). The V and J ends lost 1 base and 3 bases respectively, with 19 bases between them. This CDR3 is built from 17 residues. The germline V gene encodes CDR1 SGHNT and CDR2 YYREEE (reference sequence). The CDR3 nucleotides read TGTGCCAGCAGCTTGTATACAGGGCTATCTTCGGACTATGGCTACACCTTC. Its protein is CASSLYTGLSSDYGYTF.

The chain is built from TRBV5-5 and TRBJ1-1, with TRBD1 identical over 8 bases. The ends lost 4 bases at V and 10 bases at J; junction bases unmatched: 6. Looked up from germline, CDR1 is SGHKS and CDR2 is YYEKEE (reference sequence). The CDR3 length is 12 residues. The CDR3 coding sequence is TGTGCCAGCAGCCCGGAGGGGACAGGAGCTTTCTTT. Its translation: CASSPEGTGAFF.

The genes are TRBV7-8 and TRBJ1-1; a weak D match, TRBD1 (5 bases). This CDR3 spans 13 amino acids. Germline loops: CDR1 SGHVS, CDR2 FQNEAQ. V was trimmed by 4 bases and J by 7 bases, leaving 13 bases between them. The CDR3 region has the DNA TGTGCCAGCAGCTCACAGGACGTATTTGAAGCTTTCTTT. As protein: CASSSQDVFEAFF. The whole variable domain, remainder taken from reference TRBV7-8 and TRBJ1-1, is GAGVSQSPRYKVAKRGQDVALRCDPISGHVSLFWYQQALGQGPEFLTYFQNEAQLDKSGLPSDRFFAERPEGSVSTLKIQRTQQEDSAVYLCASSSQDVFEAFFGQGTRLTVV.

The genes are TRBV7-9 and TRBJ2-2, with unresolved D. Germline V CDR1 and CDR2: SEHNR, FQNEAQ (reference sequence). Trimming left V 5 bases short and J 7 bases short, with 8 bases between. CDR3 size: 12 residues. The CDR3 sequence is CASSPESGELFF. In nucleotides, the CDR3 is TGTGCCAGCAGCCCGGAGAGCGGGGAGCTGTTTTTT.

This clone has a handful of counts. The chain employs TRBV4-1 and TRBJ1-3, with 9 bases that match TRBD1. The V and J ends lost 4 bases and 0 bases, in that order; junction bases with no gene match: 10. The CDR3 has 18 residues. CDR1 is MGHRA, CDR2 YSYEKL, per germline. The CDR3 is CASSPFGQGPSSGNTIYF. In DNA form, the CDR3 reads TGCGCCAGCAGCCCATTCGGACAGGGGCCCTCCTCTGGAAACACCATATATTTT.

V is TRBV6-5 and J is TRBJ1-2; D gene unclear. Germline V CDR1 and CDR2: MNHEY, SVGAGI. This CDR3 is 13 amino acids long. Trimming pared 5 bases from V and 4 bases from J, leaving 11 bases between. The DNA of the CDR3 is TGTGCCAGCAGTGTTGGGCATTCCTATGGCTACACCTTC. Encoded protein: CASSVGHSYGYTF.

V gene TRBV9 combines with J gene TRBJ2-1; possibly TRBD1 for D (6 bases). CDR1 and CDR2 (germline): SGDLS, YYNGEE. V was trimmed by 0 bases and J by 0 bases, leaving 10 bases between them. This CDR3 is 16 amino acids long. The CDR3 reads CASSVEQGYSYNEQFF. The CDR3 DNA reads TGTGCCAGCAGCGTAGAACAGGGTTACTCCTACAATGAGCAGTTCTTC.

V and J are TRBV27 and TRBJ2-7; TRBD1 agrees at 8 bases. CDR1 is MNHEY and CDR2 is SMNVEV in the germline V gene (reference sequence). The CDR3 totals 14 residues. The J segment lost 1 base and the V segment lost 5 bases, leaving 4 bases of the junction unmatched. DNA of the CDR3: TGTGCCAGCAGTATGGACAGGGCTTCCTACGAGCAGTACTTC. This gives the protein CASSMDRASYEQYF.